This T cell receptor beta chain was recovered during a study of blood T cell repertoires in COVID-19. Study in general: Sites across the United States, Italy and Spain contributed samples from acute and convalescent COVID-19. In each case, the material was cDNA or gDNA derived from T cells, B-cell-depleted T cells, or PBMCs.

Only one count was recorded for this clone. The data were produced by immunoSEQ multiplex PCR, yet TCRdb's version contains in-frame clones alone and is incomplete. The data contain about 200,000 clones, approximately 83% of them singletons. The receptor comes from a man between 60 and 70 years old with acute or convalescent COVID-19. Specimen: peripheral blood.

Here the CDR3 DNA reads TGTGCCAGTAGTATAGATCGGGACAGTTACTACGAGCAGTACTTC. Translating it yields CASSIDRDSYYEQYF. This chain links TRBV19 with TRBJ2-7; 7 bases are a match to TRBD1. The germline CDR1 and CDR2 sequences are LNHDA and SQIVND (reference sequence). The V gene end was trimmed by 0 bases and the J gene end by 3 bases; junction bases not matched to a gene: 5. The CDR3 extends over 15 amino acids.